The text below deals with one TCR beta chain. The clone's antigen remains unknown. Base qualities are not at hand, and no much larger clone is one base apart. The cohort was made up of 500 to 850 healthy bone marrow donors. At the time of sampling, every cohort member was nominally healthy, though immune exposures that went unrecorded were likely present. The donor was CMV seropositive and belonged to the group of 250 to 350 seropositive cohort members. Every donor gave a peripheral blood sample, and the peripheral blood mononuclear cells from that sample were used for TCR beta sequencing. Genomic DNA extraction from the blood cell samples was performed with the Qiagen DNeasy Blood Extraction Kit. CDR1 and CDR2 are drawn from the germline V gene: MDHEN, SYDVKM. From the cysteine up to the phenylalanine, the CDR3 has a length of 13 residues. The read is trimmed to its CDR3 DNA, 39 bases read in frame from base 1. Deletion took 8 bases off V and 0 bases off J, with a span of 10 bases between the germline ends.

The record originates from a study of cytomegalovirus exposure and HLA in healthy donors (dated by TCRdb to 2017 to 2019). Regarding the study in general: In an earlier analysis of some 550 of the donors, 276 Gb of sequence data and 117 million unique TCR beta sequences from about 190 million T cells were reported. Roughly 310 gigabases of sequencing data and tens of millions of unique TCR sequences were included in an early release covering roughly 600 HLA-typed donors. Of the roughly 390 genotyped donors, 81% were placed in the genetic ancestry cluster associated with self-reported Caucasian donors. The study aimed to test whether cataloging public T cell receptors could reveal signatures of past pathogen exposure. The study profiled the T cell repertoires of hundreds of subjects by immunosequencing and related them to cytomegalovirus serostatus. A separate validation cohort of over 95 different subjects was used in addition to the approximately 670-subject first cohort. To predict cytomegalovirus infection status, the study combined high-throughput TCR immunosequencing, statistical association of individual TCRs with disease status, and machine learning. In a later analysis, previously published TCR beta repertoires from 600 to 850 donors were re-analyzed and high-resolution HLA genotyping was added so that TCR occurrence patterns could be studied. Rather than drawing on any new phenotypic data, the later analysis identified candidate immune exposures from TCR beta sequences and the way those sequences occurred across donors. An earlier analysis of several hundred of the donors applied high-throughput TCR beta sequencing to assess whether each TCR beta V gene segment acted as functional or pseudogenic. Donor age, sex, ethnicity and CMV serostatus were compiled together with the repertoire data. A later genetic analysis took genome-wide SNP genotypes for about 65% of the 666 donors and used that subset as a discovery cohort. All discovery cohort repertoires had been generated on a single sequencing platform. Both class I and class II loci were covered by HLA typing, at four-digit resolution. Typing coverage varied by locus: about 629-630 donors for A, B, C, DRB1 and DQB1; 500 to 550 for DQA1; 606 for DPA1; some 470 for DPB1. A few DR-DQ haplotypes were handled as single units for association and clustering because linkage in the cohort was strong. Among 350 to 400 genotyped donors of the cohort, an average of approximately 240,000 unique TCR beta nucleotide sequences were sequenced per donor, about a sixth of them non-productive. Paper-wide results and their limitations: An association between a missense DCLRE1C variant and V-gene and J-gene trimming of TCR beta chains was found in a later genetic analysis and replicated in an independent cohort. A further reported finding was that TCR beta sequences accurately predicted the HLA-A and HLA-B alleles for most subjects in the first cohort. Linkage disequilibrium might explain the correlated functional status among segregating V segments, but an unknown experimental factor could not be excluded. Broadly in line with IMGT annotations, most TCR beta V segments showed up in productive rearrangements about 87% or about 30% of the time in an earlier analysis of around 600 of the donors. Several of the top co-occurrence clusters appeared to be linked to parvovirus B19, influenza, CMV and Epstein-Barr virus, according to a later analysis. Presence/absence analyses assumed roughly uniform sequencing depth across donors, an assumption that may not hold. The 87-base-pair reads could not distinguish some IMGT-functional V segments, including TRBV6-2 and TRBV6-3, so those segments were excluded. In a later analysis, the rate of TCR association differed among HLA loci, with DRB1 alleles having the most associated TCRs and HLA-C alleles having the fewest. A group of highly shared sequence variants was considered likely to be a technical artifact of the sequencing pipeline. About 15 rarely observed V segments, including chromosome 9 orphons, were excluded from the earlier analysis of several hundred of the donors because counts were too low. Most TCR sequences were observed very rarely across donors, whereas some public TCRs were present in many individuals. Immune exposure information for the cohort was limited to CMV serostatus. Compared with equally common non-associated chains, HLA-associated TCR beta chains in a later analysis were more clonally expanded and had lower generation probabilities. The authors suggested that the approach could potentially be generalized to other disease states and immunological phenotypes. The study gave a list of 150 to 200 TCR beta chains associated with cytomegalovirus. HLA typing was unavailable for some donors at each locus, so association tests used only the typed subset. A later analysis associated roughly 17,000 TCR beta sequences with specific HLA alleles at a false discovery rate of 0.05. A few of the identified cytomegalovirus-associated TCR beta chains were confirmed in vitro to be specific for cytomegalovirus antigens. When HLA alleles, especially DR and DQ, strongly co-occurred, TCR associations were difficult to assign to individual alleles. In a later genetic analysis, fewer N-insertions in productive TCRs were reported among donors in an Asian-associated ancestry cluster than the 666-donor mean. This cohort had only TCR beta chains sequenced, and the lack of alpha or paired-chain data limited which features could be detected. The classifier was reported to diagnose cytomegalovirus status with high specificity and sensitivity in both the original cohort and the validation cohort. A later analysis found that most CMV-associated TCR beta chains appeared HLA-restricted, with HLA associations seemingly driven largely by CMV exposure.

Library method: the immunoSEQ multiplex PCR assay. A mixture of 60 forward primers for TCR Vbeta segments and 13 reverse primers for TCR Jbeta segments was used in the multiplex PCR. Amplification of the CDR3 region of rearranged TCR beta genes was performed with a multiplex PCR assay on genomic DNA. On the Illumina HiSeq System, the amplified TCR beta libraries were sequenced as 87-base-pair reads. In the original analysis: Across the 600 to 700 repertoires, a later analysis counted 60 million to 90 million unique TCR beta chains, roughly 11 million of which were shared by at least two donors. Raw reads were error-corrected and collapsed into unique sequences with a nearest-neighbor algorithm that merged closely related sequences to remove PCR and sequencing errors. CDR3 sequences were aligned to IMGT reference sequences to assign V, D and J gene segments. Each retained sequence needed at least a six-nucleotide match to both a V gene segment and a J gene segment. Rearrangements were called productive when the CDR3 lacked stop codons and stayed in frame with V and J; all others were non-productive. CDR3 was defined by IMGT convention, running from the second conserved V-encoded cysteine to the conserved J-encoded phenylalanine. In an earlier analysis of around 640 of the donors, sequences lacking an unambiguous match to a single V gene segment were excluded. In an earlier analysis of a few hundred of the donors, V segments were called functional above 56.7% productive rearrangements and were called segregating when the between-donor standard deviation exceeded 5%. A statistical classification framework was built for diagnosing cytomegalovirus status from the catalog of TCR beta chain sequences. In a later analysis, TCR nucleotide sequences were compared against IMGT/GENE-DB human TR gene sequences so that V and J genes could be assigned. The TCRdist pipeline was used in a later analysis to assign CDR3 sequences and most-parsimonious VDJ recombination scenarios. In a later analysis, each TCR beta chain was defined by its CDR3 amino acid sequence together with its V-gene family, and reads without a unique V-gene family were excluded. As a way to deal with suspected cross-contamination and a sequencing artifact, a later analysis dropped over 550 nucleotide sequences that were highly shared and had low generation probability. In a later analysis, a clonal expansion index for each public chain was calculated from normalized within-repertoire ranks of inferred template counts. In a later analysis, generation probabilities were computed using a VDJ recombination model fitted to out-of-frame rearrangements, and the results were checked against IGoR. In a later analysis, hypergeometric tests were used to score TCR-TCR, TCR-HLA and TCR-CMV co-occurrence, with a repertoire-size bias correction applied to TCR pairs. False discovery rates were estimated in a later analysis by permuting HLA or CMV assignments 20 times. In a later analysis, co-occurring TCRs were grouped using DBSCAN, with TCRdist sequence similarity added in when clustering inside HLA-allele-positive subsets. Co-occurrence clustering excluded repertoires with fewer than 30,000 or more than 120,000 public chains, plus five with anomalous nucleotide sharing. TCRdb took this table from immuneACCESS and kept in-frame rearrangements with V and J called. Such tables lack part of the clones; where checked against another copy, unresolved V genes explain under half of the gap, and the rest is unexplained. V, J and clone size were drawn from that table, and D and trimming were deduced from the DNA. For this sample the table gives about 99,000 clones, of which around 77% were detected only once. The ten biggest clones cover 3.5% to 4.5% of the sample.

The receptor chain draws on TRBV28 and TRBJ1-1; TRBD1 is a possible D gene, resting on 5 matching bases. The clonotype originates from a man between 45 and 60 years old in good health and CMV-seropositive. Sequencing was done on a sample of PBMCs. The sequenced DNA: TGTGCCAGCGGACCGACAGTGAACACTGAAGCTTTCTTT. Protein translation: CASGPTVNTEAFF.